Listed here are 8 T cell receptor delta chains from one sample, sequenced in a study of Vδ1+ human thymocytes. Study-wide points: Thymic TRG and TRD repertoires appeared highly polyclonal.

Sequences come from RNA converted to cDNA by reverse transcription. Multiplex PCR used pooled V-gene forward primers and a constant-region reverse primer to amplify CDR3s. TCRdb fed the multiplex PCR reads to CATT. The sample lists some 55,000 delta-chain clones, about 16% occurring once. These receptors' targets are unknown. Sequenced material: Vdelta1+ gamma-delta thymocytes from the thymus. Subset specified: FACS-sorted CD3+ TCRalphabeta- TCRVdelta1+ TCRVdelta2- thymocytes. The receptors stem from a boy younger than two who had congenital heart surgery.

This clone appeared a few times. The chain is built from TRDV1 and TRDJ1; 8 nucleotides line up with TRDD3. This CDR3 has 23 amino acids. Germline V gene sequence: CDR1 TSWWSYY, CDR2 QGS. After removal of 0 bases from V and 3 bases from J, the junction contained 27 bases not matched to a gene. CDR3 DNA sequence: TGTGCTCTTGGGGAACTAATCGGCCCCAACCCACGAGTACTGGGGATACCGCCCGATAAACTCATCTTT. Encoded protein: CALGELIGPNPRVLGIPPDKLIF.

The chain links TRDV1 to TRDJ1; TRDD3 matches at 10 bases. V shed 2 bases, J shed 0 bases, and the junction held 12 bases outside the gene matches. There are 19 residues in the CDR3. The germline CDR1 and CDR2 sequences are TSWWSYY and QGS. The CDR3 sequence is CALGEDYQPGGYDTDKLIF. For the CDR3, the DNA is TGTGCTCTTGGGGAAGATTACCAACCCGGGGGATACGACACCGATAAACTCATCTTT.

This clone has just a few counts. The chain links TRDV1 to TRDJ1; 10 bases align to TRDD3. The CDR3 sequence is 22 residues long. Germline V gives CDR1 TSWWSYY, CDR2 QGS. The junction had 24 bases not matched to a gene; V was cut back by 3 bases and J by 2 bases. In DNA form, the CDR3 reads TGTGCTCTTGGGGACATTGTGTTTCCCACAGGGGGATACGCTGGCCTTACCGATAAACTCATCTTT. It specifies CALGDIVFPTGGYAGLTDKLIF.

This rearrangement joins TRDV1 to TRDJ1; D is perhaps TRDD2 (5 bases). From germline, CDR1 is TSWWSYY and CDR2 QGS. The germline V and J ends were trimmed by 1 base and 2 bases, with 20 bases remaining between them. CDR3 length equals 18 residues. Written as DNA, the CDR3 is TGTGCTCTTGGGGAACCCCTCCTAAAGGCTCTGGTAACCGATAAACTCATCTTT. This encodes CALGEPLLKALVTDKLIF.

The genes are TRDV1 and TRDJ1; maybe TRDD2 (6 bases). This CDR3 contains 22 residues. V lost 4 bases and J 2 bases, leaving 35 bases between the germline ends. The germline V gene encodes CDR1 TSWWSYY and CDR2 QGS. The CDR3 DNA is TGTGCTCTTGGGGTACTTTGGCCTTCCCCTCCCTCGGGCCGTATTCGGACCGATAAACTCATCTTT. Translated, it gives CALGVLWPSPPSGRIRTDKLIF.

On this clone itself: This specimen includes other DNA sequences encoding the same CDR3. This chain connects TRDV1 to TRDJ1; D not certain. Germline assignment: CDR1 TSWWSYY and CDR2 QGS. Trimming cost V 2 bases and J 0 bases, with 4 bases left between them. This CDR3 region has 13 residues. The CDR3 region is CALGEGDTDKLIF. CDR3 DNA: TGTGCTCTTGGGGAAGGGGACACCGATAAACTCATCTTT.

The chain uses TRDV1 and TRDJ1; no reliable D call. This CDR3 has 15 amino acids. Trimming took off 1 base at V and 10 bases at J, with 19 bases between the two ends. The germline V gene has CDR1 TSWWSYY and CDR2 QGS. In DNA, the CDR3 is TGTGCTCTTGGGGAACAGACCTCGGGACACACGGGACTCATCTTT. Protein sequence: CALGEQTSGHTGLIF.

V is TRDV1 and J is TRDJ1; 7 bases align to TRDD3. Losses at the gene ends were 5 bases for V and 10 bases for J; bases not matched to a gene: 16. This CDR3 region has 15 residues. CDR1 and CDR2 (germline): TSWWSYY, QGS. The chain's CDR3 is CALGTLFPLLGRLIF. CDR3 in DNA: TGTGCTCTTGGGACCCTTTTCCCGTTACTGGGGAGACTCATCTTT.